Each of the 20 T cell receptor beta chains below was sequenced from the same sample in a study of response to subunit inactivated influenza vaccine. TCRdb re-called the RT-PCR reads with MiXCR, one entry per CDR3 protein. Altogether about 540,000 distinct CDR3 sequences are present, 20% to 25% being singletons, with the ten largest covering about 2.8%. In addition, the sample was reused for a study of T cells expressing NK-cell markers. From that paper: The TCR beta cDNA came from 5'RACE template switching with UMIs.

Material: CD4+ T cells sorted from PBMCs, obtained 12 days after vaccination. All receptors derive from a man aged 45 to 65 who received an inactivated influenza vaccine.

This chain's CDR3 is CSASGGDNEQFF. The CDR3 bases are TGCAGTGCTAGCGGGGGGGACAATGAGCAGTTCTTC. The genes are TRBV20-1 and TRBJ2-1, with 8 bases aligning to TRBD2. Germline CDR1 is DFQATT and CDR2 is SNEGSKA (reference sequence). With 3 bases clipped from V and 5 bases from J, the junction kept 0 bases outside the gene matches. The CDR3 is made up of 12 amino acids.

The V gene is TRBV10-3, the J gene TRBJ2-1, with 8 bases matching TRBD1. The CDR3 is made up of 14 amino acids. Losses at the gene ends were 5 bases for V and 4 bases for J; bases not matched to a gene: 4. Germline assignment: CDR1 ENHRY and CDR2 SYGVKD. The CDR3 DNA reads TGTGCCATCAGTCCCGGGACAGGATACAATGAGCAGTTCTTC. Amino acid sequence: CAISPGTGYNEQFF.

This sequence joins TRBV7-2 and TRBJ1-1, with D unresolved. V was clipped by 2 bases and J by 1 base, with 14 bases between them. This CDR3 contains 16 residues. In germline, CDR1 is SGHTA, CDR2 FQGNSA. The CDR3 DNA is TGTGCCAGCAGCTTATCGTTCGGCAGTACGAACACTGAAGCTTTCTTT. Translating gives CASSLSFGSTNTEAFF.

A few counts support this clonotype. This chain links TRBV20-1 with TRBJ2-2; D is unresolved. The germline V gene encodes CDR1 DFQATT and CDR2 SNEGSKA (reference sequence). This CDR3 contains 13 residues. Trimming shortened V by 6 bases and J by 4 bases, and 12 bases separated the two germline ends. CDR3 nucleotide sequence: TGCAGTGCGTCCGGGCCACTCACCGGGGAGCTGTTTTTT. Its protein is CSASGPLTGELFF.

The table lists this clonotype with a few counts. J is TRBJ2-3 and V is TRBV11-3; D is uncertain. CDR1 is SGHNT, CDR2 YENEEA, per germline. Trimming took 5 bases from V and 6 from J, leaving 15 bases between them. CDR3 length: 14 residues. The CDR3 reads CASSASPTLDTQYF. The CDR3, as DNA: TGTGCCAGCAGCGCAAGCCCTACTCTGGATACGCAGTATTTT.

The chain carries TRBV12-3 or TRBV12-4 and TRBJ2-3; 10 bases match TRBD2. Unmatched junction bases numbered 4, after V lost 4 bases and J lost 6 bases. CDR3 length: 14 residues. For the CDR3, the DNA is TGTGCCAGCAGTTCTAGCGGGGGCTTGGATACGCAGTATTTT. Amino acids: CASSSSGGLDTQYF.

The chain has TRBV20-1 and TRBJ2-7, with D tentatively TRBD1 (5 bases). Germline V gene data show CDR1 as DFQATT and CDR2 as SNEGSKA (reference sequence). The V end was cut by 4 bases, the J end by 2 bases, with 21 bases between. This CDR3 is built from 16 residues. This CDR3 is CSATTRQPISTYEQYF. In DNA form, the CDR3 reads TGCAGTGCTACAACCAGACAGCCCATCAGCACCTACGAGCAGTACTTC.

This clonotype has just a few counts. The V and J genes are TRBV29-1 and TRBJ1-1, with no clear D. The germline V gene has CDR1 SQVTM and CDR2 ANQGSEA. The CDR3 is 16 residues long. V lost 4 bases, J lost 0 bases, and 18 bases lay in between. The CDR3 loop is CSVVAFGQAMNTEAFF. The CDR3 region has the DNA TGCAGCGTTGTGGCTTTCGGGCAGGCTATGAACACTGAAGCTTTCTTT.

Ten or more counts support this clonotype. CDR3 nucleotide sequence: TGCAGCTTCTCGACAGGGGCTAGCACAGATACGCAGTATTTT. Protein product: CSFSTGASTDTQYF. The chain has TRBV29-1 and TRBJ2-3; 8 positions agree with TRBD1. This CDR3 comprises 14 residues. Germline V gene lookup returns CDR1 SQVTM and CDR2 ANQGSEA. J lost 0 bases, V lost 8 bases, and 7 bases had no gene match.

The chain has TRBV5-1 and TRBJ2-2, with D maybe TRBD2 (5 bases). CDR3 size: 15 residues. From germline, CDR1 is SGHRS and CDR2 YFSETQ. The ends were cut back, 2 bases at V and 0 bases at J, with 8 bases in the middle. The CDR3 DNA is TGCGCCAGCAGCTTACAGCGGACGAACACCGGGGAGCTGTTTTTT. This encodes CASSLQRTNTGELFF.

Here the CDR3 reads CASSFAVDTEAFF. The CDR3 coding sequence is TGCGCCAGCAGCTTCGCCGTCGACACTGAAGCTTTCTTT. The chain joins TRBV5-1 to TRBJ1-1; D uncertain. The CDR3 spans 13 residues. The V gene's germline CDR1 is SGHRS and CDR2 YFSETQ. Trimming pared 2 bases from V and 3 bases from J, leaving 8 bases between.

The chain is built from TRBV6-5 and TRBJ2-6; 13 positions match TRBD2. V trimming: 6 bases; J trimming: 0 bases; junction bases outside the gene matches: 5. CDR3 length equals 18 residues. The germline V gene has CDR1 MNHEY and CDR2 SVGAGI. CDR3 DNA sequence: TGTGCCAGCAGCTTGACTAGCGGGGGGTACTCTGGGGCCAACGTCCTGACTTTC. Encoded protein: CASSLTSGGYSGANVLTF.

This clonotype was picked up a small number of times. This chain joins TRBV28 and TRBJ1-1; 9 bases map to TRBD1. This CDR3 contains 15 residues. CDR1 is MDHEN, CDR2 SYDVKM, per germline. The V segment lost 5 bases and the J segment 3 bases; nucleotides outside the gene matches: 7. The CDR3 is CASSLGTGRYTEAFF. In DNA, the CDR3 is TGTGCCAGCAGTCTAGGGACAGGGAGGTACACTGAAGCTTTCTTT.

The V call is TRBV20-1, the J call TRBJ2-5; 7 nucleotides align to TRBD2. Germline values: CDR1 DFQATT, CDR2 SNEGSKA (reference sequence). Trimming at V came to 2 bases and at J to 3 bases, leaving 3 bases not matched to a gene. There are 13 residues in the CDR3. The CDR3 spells CSARHLAEETQYF. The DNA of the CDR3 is TGCAGTGCTAGACACCTAGCGGAAGAGACCCAGTACTTC.

This chain's CDR3 is CSVRDRVNTEAFF. The CDR3 bases are TGCAGCGTCAGGGACAGGGTGAACACTGAAGCTTTCTTT. The chain is built from TRBV29-1 and TRBJ1-1, with 9 bases that match TRBD1. CDR3 size: 13 residues. V trimming: 6 bases; J trimming: 0 bases; junction bases outside the gene matches: 2. Germline V gene sequence: CDR1 SQVTM, CDR2 ANQGSEA.

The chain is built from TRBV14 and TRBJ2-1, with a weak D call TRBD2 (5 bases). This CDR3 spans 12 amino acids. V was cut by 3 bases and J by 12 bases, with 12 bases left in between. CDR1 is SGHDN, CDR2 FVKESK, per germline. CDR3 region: CASSQLGGGQFF. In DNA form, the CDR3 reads TGTGCCAGCAGCCAGCTAGGAGGAGGGCAGTTCTTC.

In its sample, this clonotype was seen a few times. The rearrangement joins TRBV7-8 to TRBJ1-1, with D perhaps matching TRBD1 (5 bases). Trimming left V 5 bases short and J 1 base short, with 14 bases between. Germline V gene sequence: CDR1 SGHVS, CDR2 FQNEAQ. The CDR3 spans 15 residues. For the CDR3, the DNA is TGTGCCAGCAGCCCGAGGTCAGGGAGGAACACTGAAGCTTTCTTT. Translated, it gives CASSPRSGRNTEAFF.

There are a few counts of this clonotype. The CDR3 is CASSYSRQGGAGASTEQFF. The DNA of the CDR3 is TGTGCCAGCAGTTACTCCCGACAGGGAGGGGCGGGAGCCTCGACTGAGCAGTTCTTC. This chain joins TRBV6-5 and TRBJ2-1, with D tentatively TRBD1 or TRBD2 (7 bases each). CDR1 is MNHEY, CDR2 SVGAGI, per germline. The CDR3 is made up of 19 amino acids. V was trimmed by 0 bases and J by 9 bases, leaving 27 bases between them.

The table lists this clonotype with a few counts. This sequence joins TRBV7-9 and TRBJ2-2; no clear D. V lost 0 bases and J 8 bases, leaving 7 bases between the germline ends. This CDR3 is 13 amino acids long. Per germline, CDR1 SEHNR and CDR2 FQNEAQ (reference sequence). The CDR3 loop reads CASSLALIGELFF. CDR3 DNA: TGTGCCAGCAGCTTAGCCCTCATAGGGGAGCTGTTTTTT.

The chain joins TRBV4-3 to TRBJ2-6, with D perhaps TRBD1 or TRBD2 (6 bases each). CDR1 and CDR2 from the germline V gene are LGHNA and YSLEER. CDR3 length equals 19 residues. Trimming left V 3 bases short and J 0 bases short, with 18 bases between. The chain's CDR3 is CASSQITGRRFSGANVLTF. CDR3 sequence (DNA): TGCGCCAGCAGCCAGATAACAGGGAGGAGATTCTCTGGGGCCAACGTCCTGACTTTC.